Listed below are T cell receptor beta chains from one sample, sequenced in a study of shared clonotypes between healthy human individuals. Only in-frame clones appear in the TCRdb table, and some are missing; sequencing was by immunoSEQ multiplex PCR. Counted here are millions of clones, just over 90% occurring once; the ten biggest clones make up around 0.14%. The sample consisted of naive CD4+ T cells sorted from blood. The receptors originated from a man younger than 35 in good health. The CDR3 runs from the conserved cysteine through the conserved F or W. The D gene is left open where the match is weak. Size values are once, few and many counts, or a class for expanded clones, and some rows have none.

J: TRBJ2-7
D: NA
length: 15
size: NA
V: TRBV19
CDR3: CASSIRAAGAYEQYF
DNA: TGTGCCAGTAGTATAAGGGCGGCGGGGGCATACGAGCAGTACTTC

J: TRBJ1-3
D: NA
length: 16
size: NA
V: TRBV30
CDR3: CAWRTFGQISGNTIYF
DNA: TGTGCCTGGAGGACTTTCGGACAGATCTCTGGAAACACCATATATTTT

J: TRBJ2-7
D: NA
length: 12
size: once
V: TRBV7-2
CDR3: CASSSGLYEQYF
DNA: TGTGCCAGCAGCTCGGGCCTCTACGAGCAGTACTTC

J: TRBJ1-5
D: NA
length: 13
size: NA
V: TRBV18
CDR3: CASSPTGGQPQHF
DNA: TGTGCCAGCTCACCAACGGGAGGTCAGCCCCAGCATTTT

J: TRBJ1-1
D: TRBD1
length: 14
size: NA
V: TRBV5-1
CDR3: CASSRDRGGTEAFF
DNA: TGCGCCAGCAGCCGTGACAGGGGGGGAACTGAAGCTTTCTTT

J: TRBJ2-7
D: NA
length: 11
size: NA
V: TRBV5-6
CDR3: CASSLAREQYF
DNA: TGTGCCAGCAGCTTGGCTCGGGAGCAGTACTTC

J: TRBJ1-3
D: NA
length: 17
size: NA
V: TRBV11-2
CDR3: CASSLAGGFSSGNTIYF
DNA: TGTGCCAGCAGCTTAGCTGGCGGGTTCAGCTCTGGAAACACCATATATTTT

J: TRBJ1-6
D: NA
length: 15
size: few
V: TRBV2
CDR3: CASSEAWQQNSPLHF
DNA: TGTGCCAGCAGTGAAGCGTGGCAGCAAAATTCACCCCTCCACTTT

J: TRBJ2-7
D: TRBD1
length: 14
size: NA
V: TRBV19
CDR3: CASSMGTGPYEQYF
DNA: TGTGCCAGTAGTATGGGGACAGGCCCCTACGAGCAGTACTTC

J: TRBJ1-1
D: NA
length: 12
size: NA
V: TRBV28
CDR3: CASIRQPTEAFF
DNA: TGTGCCAGCATTCGGCAGCCCACTGAAGCTTTCTTT

J: TRBJ1-2
D: NA
length: 14
size: NA
V: TRBV30
CDR3: CAWNTVKTNYGYTF
DNA: TGTGCCTGGAATACCGTCAAGACTAACTATGGCTACACCTTC

J: TRBJ2-6
D: NA
length: 16
size: NA
V: TRBV7-2
CDR3: CASSLAVTTGANVLTF
DNA: TGTGCCAGCAGCTTAGCAGTAACAACTGGGGCCAACGTCCTGACTTTC

J: TRBJ1-6
D: TRBD1
length: 14
size: NA
V: TRBV2
CDR3: CASSGDRGLSPLHF
DNA: TGTGCCAGCAGTGGGGACAGGGGGCTTTCACCCCTCCACTTT

J: TRBJ2-1
D: NA
length: 13
size: NA
V: TRBV19
CDR3: CASSIGSSNEQFF
DNA: TGTGCCAGTAGTATCGGATCCTCCAATGAGCAGTTCTTC

J: TRBJ1-5
D: TRBD1
length: 15
size: NA
V: TRBV19
CDR3: CASTLNRGPGQPQHF
DNA: TGTGCCAGCACTCTCAACAGGGGGCCCGGTCAGCCCCAGCATTTT

J: TRBJ1-5
D: TRBD1
length: 16
size: NA
V: TRBV19
CDR3: CASSGDRGFSNQPQHF
DNA: TGTGCCAGTAGTGGGGACAGGGGGTTTAGCAATCAGCCCCAGCATTTT

J: TRBJ1-1
D: NA
length: 11
size: NA
V: TRBV18
CDR3: CASSRNTEAFF
DNA: TGTGCCAGCTCGCGGAACACTGAAGCTTTCTTT

J: TRBJ1-1
D: TRBD1
length: 14
size: NA
V: TRBV5-4
CDR3: CASNLIGTDQKAFF
DNA: TGTGCCAGCAACTTAATAGGGACAGACCAAAAAGCTTTCTTT

J: TRBJ2-1
D: TRBD2
length: 15
size: NA
V: TRBV19
CDR3: CASSVFGLADNEQFF
DNA: TGTGCCAGTAGTGTTTTTGGACTAGCGGACAATGAGCAGTTCTTC

J: TRBJ1-4
D: NA
length: 15
size: NA
V: TRBV5-8
CDR3: CASSLEGVAREKLFF
DNA: TGTGCCAGCAGCTTGGAGGGTGTGGCACGAGAAAAACTGTTTTTT

J: TRBJ2-3
D: TRBD1
length: 14
size: NA
V: TRBV12-5
CDR3: CASGNDRVSDTQYF
DNA: TGTGCTAGTGGTAACGACAGGGTATCAGATACGCAGTATTTT

J: TRBJ1-5
D: NA
length: 12
size: NA
V: TRBV7-9
CDR3: CASSSVMGPQHF
DNA: TGTGCCAGCAGCTCGGTCATGGGGCCCCAGCATTTT

J: TRBJ2-3
D: NA
length: 14
size: once
V: TRBV19
CDR3: CASRPRDLTDTQYF
DNA: TGTGCCAGTAGGCCCCGGGACCTCACAGATACGCAGTATTTT

J: TRBJ2-1
D: NA
length: 11
size: NA
V: TRBV6-6
CDR3: CASTTYNEQFF
DNA: TGTGCCAGCACTACTTACAATGAGCAGTTCTTC

J: TRBJ2-7
D: NA
length: 9
size: once
V: TRBV28
CDR3: CASRPPGAF
DNA: TGTGCCAGCAGGCCACCCGGAGCCTTC

J: TRBJ2-3
D: TRBD2
length: 16
size: NA
V: TRBV18
CDR3: CASSPALAGGTDTQYF
DNA: TGTGCCAGCTCACCAGCCCTAGCGGGGGGCACAGATACGCAGTATTTT

J: TRBJ2-7
D: TRBD1
length: 17
size: NA
V: TRBV6-1
CDR3: CASSGQGLVISSGEQYF
DNA: TGTGCCAGCAGTGGACAGGGGTTGGTTATATCTTCTGGCGAGCAGTACTTC

J: TRBJ1-4
D: NA
length: 14
size: NA
V: TRBV18
CDR3: CASSPQGYNEKLFF
DNA: TGTGCCAGCTCACCACAGGGTTATAATGAAAAACTGTTTTTT

J: TRBJ2-2
D: NA
length: 16
size: NA
V: TRBV5-8
CDR3: CASSPRSAVDRGAGVF
DNA: TGTGCCAGCAGCCCACGGTCGGCTGTGGACCGGGGAGCTGGGGTTTTT

J: TRBJ2-6
D: TRBD1
length: 15
size: NA
V: TRBV7-6
CDR3: CASSTGVSGANVLTF
DNA: TGTGCCAGCAGTACAGGGGTTTCTGGGGCCAACGTCCTGACTTTC

J: TRBJ1-5
D: NA
length: 15
size: NA
V: TRBV27
CDR3: CASSSAGGYNQPQHF
DNA: TGTGCCAGCAGTTCCGCGGGGGGTTACAATCAGCCCCAGCATTTT

J: TRBJ1-1
D: NA
length: 16
size: NA
V: TRBV15
CDR3: CATSRDQVIINTEAFF
DNA: TGTGCCACCAGCAGAGATCAGGTGATTATCAACACTGAAGCTTTCTTT

J: TRBJ2-1
D: TRBD2
length: 16
size: NA
V: TRBV25-1
CDR3: CASRTPGTSGGNEQFF
DNA: TGTGCCAGCAGAACTCCCGGGACTAGCGGGGGAAATGAGCAGTTCTTC

J: TRBJ2-4
D: NA
length: 16
size: NA
V: TRBV4-1
CDR3: CASSQSPRPNKNIQYF
DNA: TGCGCCAGCAGCCAATCTCCTCGCCCTAACAAAAACATTCAGTACTTC

J: TRBJ1-2
D: TRBD1
length: 16
size: once
V: TRBV10-3
CDR3: CAISEIQTGANYGYTF
DNA: TGTGCCATCAGTGAGATCCAGACAGGGGCCAACTATGGCTACACCTTC

J: TRBJ1-5
D: NA
length: 20
size: NA
V: TRBV19
CDR3: CASSMTSGSRRRAEGKPQHF
DNA: TGTGCCAGTAGTATGACATCCGGCTCCCGGAGACGGGCCGAGGGGAAACCCCAGCATTTT

J: TRBJ1-5
D: NA
length: 14
size: few
V: TRBV15
CDR3: CATAPQRSNQPQHF
DNA: TGTGCCACCGCCCCTCAGCGTAGCAATCAGCCCCAGCATTTT

J: TRBJ1-5
D: NA
length: 15
size: NA
V: TRBV27
CDR3: CASSLTRDSNQPQHF
DNA: TGTGCCAGCAGTTTAACCCGGGACAGCAATCAGCCCCAGCATTTT

J: TRBJ1-6
D: NA
length: 14
size: NA
V: TRBV28
CDR3: CASSLSDDWLSVHF
DNA: TGTGCCAGCAGTTTAAGCGACGATTGGCTCTCGGTCCACTTT

J: TRBJ2-1
D: NA
length: 18
size: NA
V: TRBV7-9
CDR3: CASSPKASAGTQYNEQFF
DNA: TGTGCCAGCAGCCCGAAGGCCAGTGCCGGGACTCAATACAATGAGCAGTTCTTC

J: TRBJ2-7
D: NA
length: 13
size: NA
V: TRBV7-2
CDR3: CASSSWVSYEQYF
DNA: TGTGCCAGCAGCTCCTGGGTGTCCTACGAGCAGTACTTC

J: TRBJ2-1
D: TRBD1
length: 15
size: NA
V: TRBV30
CDR3: CAQRNPQGAYNEQFF
DNA: TGTGCGCAGCGTAATCCCCAGGGGGCCTACAATGAGCAGTTCTTC

J: TRBJ1-1
D: NA
length: 14
size: NA
V: TRBV6-5
CDR3: CASSYYGGNTEAFF
DNA: TGTGCCAGCAGTTACTACGGGGGGAACACTGAAGCTTTCTTT

J: TRBJ2-3
D: TRBD1
length: 12
size: NA
V: TRBV30
CDR3: CARGQDPDTQYF
DNA: TGTGCCCGAGGACAGGACCCAGATACGCAGTATTTT

J: TRBJ1-2
D: NA
length: 16
size: NA
V: TRBV2
CDR3: CASRPRDTLLNYGYTF
DNA: TGTGCCAGCAGACCCCGGGACACACTTCTTAACTATGGCTACACCTTC

J: TRBJ2-7
D: NA
length: 14
size: NA
V: TRBV9
CDR3: CASSVVPGASEQYF
DNA: TGTGCCAGCAGCGTAGTGCCTGGGGCCTCCGAGCAGTACTTC

J: TRBJ2-5
D: TRBD1
length: 13
size: NA
V: TRBV7-9
CDR3: CASRQTGEETQYF
DNA: TGTGCCAGCAGACAGACAGGGGAAGAGACCCAGTACTTC

J: TRBJ1-6
D: NA
length: 14
size: NA
V: TRBV18
CDR3: CASSPPGQNSPLHF
DNA: TGTGCCAGCTCACCACCGGGACAAAATTCACCCCTCCACTTT